This T cell receptor (beta chain) was observed in a study of OX40 agonist ivuxolimab in advanced cancers. Background on the study: The drug used for patients, ivuxolimab, was an agonistic anti-OX40 (CD134) antibody. Findings and limits, study-wide: Researchers report that CD8+ T cells had, on average, more expanded clones than CD4+.

Assay: immunoSEQ multiplex PCR; the TCRdb copy retains only in-frame clones and omits some. The sample carries 53,000 or so clones, approximately 83% recorded once. This clone was detected a few times. The antigen remains undetermined. The CDR3 sequence is 17 residues long. The ends were cut back, 0 bases at V and 1 base at J, with 15 bases in the middle. The germline V gene has CDR1 SGHDT and CDR2 YYEEEE. This sequence originates from an adult with an advanced solid tumor such as melanoma, head and neck, liver or kidney cancer. The rearrangement uses TRBV5-6 and TRBJ2-3; TRBD1 is a possible D gene (5 bases). The sequencing here drew on CD4+ or CD8+ T cells sorted from blood, taken in a trial of the OX40 agonist ivuxolimab. CDR3 coding DNA: TGTGCCAGCAGCTTGGGGTTTGGCCAGACAGGCACAGATACGCAGTATTTT. Encoded protein: CASSLGFGQTGTDTQYF.